A selection of T cell receptor beta chains follows, all from one sample in a study of cytomegalovirus exposure and HLA in healthy donors. Using immunoSEQ multiplex PCR, the repertoire was profiled, and TCRdb retains in-frame clones only, with some absent. The sample consists of roughly 130,000 clones, about 62% of them appearing once. The material sequenced was PBMCs. All receptors derive from a middle-aged woman in good health and CMV-seropositive. Each CDR3 is given with its conserved first and last residue. The order of the fields is V gene, J gene, clone size, D gene, CDR3 DNA, CDR3 protein. D genes are given only for firm matches. Rows may omit the clone size; those that give it use once, few, many or a size class.

v_gene: TRBV18
j_gene: TRBJ2-3
abundance: NA
d_gene: NA
CDR3nt: TGTGCCAGCTCACCAACAGGGTCAGGGGATACGCAGTATTTT
CDR3aa: CASSPTGSGDTQYF

v_gene: TRBV30
j_gene: TRBJ2-3
abundance: NA
d_gene: NA
CDR3nt: TGTGCCTGGAGTGTAGGGTCGCAGGGGCGAAAGTATTTT
CDR3aa: CAWSVGSQGRKYF

v_gene: TRBV14
j_gene: TRBJ2-7
abundance: few
d_gene: NA
CDR3nt: TGTGCCAGCAGCGGGACGGTCGGGACATACTACGAGCAGTACTTC
CDR3aa: CASSGTVGTYYEQYF

v_gene: TRBV7-2
j_gene: TRBJ2-2
abundance: NA
d_gene: NA
CDR3nt: TGTGCCAGCTCTCGAGGGAGGCTAGAAGGCGGGGAGCTGTTTTTT
CDR3aa: CASSRGRLEGGELFF

v_gene: TRBV6-1
j_gene: TRBJ2-3
abundance: NA
d_gene: TRBD2
CDR3nt: TGTGCCAGCAATGAAAGGCGGGGGATAGGTGGCACAGATACGCAGTATTTT
CDR3aa: CASNERRGIGGTDTQYF

v_gene: TRBV29-1
j_gene: TRBJ2-3
abundance: few
d_gene: NA
CDR3nt: TGCAGCGTCCGCGCGAGCACAGATACGCAGTATTTT
CDR3aa: CSVRASTDTQYF

v_gene: TRBV2
j_gene: TRBJ1-3
abundance: NA
d_gene: TRBD1
CDR3nt: TGTGCCAGCACAGCAGGGGGCTCTGGAAACACCATATATTTT
CDR3aa: CASTAGGSGNTIYF

v_gene: TRBV2
j_gene: TRBJ2-5
abundance: NA
d_gene: NA
CDR3nt: TGTGCCAGCATGCGGCTAGGGGGGGCTGGAGAGACCCAGTACTTC
CDR3aa: CASMRLGGAGETQYF

v_gene: TRBV5-1
j_gene: TRBJ2-1
abundance: NA
d_gene: TRBD2
CDR3nt: TGCGCCAGCAGCTGGAGCGGGAGCCGATACAATGAGCAGTTCTTC
CDR3aa: CASSWSGSRYNEQFF

v_gene: TRBV5-1
j_gene: TRBJ1-6
abundance: NA
d_gene: TRBD1
CDR3nt: TGCGCCAGCAGCCGGGACAGGGAGAATTCACCCCTCCACTTT
CDR3aa: CASSRDRENSPLHF

v_gene: TRBV30
j_gene: TRBJ2-5
abundance: NA
d_gene: NA
CDR3nt: TGTGCCTGGAGTGTAGCCCTCCTGGAGGACCAGTACTTC
CDR3aa: CAWSVALLEDQYF

v_gene: TRBV5-1
j_gene: TRBJ2-2
abundance: NA
d_gene: TRBD2
CDR3nt: TGCGCCAGCAGCTTGTCAGCGGGGGGCGCGAACACCGGGGAGCTGTTTTTT
CDR3aa: CASSLSAGGANTGELFF

v_gene: TRBV28
j_gene: TRBJ2-7
abundance: once
d_gene: TRBD1
CDR3nt: TGTGCCAGCAGCCTCCCCCGGACAGGGACGCGATGGTCCTACGAGCAGTACTTC
CDR3aa: CASSLPRTGTRWSYEQYF

v_gene: TRBV7-9
j_gene: TRBJ2-1
abundance: once
d_gene: TRBD1
CDR3nt: TGTGCCAGCAGCGCTGACAGGGCCGCTGAGCAGTTCTTC
CDR3aa: CASSADRAAEQFF

v_gene: TRBV2
j_gene: TRBJ1-1
abundance: NA
d_gene: NA
CDR3nt: TGTGCCAGCAGATACCAGCGGGACACTGAAGCTTTCTTT
CDR3aa: CASRYQRDTEAFF

v_gene: TRBV29-1
j_gene: TRBJ2-3
abundance: NA
d_gene: TRBD2
CDR3nt: TGCAGCGTTGAAGAGTCGGCTAGCGGGGGGTGGGCAGATACGCAGTATTTT
CDR3aa: CSVEESASGGWADTQYF

v_gene: TRBV28
j_gene: TRBJ1-5
abundance: NA
d_gene: NA
CDR3nt: TGTGCCAGCAGTTTTAGTGCACAGCCCCAGCATTTT
CDR3aa: CASSFSAQPQHF

v_gene: TRBV7-2
j_gene: TRBJ2-7
abundance: NA
d_gene: TRBD1
CDR3nt: TGTGCCAGCAGCTACGGGACAGGGATCGACGAGCAGTACTTC
CDR3aa: CASSYGTGIDEQYF

v_gene: TRBV6-1
j_gene: TRBJ1-4
abundance: few
d_gene: TRBD1
CDR3nt: TGTGCCACTACGGACAGGCGAGGGGAAAAACTGTTTTTT
CDR3aa: CATTDRRGEKLFF

v_gene: TRBV5-4
j_gene: TRBJ2-5
abundance: few
d_gene: TRBD1
CDR3nt: TGTGCCAGCAGCCTAGGACAGGGGGCTTCTCAAGAGACCCAGTACTTC
CDR3aa: CASSLGQGASQETQYF

v_gene: TRBV18
j_gene: TRBJ2-4
abundance: NA
d_gene: NA
CDR3nt: TGTGCCAGCTCACCTCTTGGGGCGCTGAGAAACATTCAGTACTTC
CDR3aa: CASSPLGALRNIQYF

v_gene: TRBV7-9
j_gene: TRBJ2-7
abundance: NA
d_gene: TRBD1
CDR3nt: TGTGCCAGCAGCTTCGGACAGGTCGTCACCTACGAGCAGTACTTC
CDR3aa: CASSFGQVVTYEQYF

v_gene: TRBV28
j_gene: TRBJ1-1
abundance: NA
d_gene: NA
CDR3nt: TGTGCCAGCATTCGACCCGGAGGGCGTGAAGCTTTCTTT
CDR3aa: CASIRPGGREAFF

v_gene: TRBV30
j_gene: TRBJ1-4
abundance: NA
d_gene: NA
CDR3nt: TGTGCCTGGCGTCCGAAGAGGGCCGGTGATGAAAAACTGTTTTTT
CDR3aa: CAWRPKRAGDEKLFF

v_gene: TRBV5-7
j_gene: TRBJ1-1
abundance: few
d_gene: NA
CDR3nt: TGTGCCAGCAGCCGGGAGAGTGAAGCTTTCTTT
CDR3aa: CASSRESEAFF

v_gene: TRBV19
j_gene: TRBJ2-1
abundance: NA
d_gene: TRBD2
CDR3nt: TGTGCCAGTAGCAAAAGACTAGCCCAGGTAGTCTCCTACAATGAGCAGTTCTTC
CDR3aa: CASSKRLAQVVSYNEQFF

v_gene: TRBV11-2
j_gene: TRBJ1-4
abundance: NA
d_gene: NA
CDR3nt: TGTGCCAGCAGCTTCAGGGGTGATATTAATGAAAAACTGTTTTTT
CDR3aa: CASSFRGDINEKLFF

v_gene: TRBV19
j_gene: TRBJ2-7
abundance: NA
d_gene: NA
CDR3nt: TGTGCCAGTAGTTGGTCTAGCTCCCACGAGCAGTACTTC
CDR3aa: CASSWSSSHEQYF

v_gene: TRBV19
j_gene: TRBJ2-5
abundance: NA
d_gene: NA
CDR3nt: TGTGCCAGTAACTACGACGTAGGCGCAGAGACCCAGTACTTC
CDR3aa: CASNYDVGAETQYF

v_gene: TRBV6-5
j_gene: TRBJ1-1
abundance: few
d_gene: TRBD1
CDR3nt: TGTGCCAGCAGTTACGACTCGGGACAGGATAACACTGAAGCTTTCTTT
CDR3aa: CASSYDSGQDNTEAFF

v_gene: TRBV4-1
j_gene: TRBJ2-7
abundance: few
d_gene: NA
CDR3nt: TGCGCCAGCAGCCAGGACCAGACTAGGTACGAGCAGTACTTC
CDR3aa: CASSQDQTRYEQYF

v_gene: TRBV7-9
j_gene: TRBJ2-5
abundance: NA
d_gene: NA
CDR3nt: TGTGCCAGCAGCTTAGGAGGTAGCGAGCGAGAGACCCAGTACTTC
CDR3aa: CASSLGGSERETQYF

v_gene: TRBV30
j_gene: TRBJ1-2
abundance: few
d_gene: NA
CDR3nt: TGTGCCTGGAGTGTTTGGGGAGCCAACAACTATGGCTACACCTTC
CDR3aa: CAWSVWGANNYGYTF

v_gene: TRBV6-1
j_gene: TRBJ2-7
abundance: once
d_gene: NA
CDR3nt: TGTGCCAGCAGTGAAGCTGACATCAGGGAGCAGTACTTC
CDR3aa: CASSEADIREQYF

v_gene: TRBV9
j_gene: TRBJ2-3
abundance: NA
d_gene: TRBD2
CDR3nt: TGTGCCAGCAGCCAACGACACGGGAGTAGCGGGAACACAGATACGCAGTATTTT
CDR3aa: CASSQRHGSSGNTDTQYF

v_gene: TRBV7-9
j_gene: TRBJ1-2
abundance: NA
d_gene: NA
CDR3nt: TGTGCCAGCAGCTTAAATGCGGGTAGCTCAGCCTATGGCTACACCTTC
CDR3aa: CASSLNAGSSAYGYTF

v_gene: TRBV28
j_gene: TRBJ1-5
abundance: NA
d_gene: NA
CDR3nt: TGTGCCAGTACCGACAGGTCGTCGGGTCAGCCCCAGCATTTT
CDR3aa: CASTDRSSGQPQHF

v_gene: TRBV5-1
j_gene: TRBJ1-4
abundance: NA
d_gene: TRBD1
CDR3nt: TGCGCCAGCAGCTTGGCCCGGACAGGGCTTGCAACTAATGAAAAACTGTTTTTT
CDR3aa: CASSLARTGLATNEKLFF

v_gene: TRBV14
j_gene: TRBJ2-1
abundance: NA
d_gene: TRBD2
CDR3nt: TGTGCCAGCAGCCAAGAAGTAGCGGGGGTACTTAACAATGAGCAGTTCTTC
CDR3aa: CASSQEVAGVLNNEQFF

v_gene: TRBV6-6
j_gene: TRBJ2-3
abundance: once
d_gene: NA
CDR3nt: TGTGCCAGCAGTTACCAGGGAGATACGCAGTATTTT
CDR3aa: CASSYQGDTQYF

v_gene: TRBV29-1
j_gene: TRBJ2-2
abundance: NA
d_gene: NA
CDR3nt: TGCAGCGAGGAGCTGGCACTGAACACCGGGGAGCTGTTTTTT
CDR3aa: CSEELALNTGELFF

v_gene: TRBV6-5
j_gene: TRBJ2-5
abundance: NA
d_gene: NA
CDR3nt: TGTGCCAGCAGGCTACTAGCAGGGGAGACCCAGTACTTC
CDR3aa: CASRLLAGETQYF

v_gene: TRBV5-3
j_gene: TRBJ2-2
abundance: NA
d_gene: NA
CDR3nt: TGTGCCAGAAGCTTGAAGGGGGGAGGGAGACGAGCTAAGGGCACCGGGGAGCTGTTTTTT
CDR3aa: CARSLKGGGRRAKGTGELFF

v_gene: TRBV10-1
j_gene: TRBJ2-2
abundance: once
d_gene: NA
CDR3nt: TGCGCCAGCAGTCTAGATCCGAACACCGGGGAGCTGTTTTTT
CDR3aa: CASSLDPNTGELFF

v_gene: TRBV12-5
j_gene: TRBJ1-2
abundance: NA
d_gene: NA
CDR3nt: TGTGCTAGTGGTAGGGAAGGGGGAGACGGCTACACCTTC
CDR3aa: CASGREGGDGYTF